The T cell receptor (beta chain) under discussion was sequenced for a study of brain T cells in children with intractable seizures. This clone showed up just once. Sequencing used immunoSEQ multiplex PCR; TCRdb keeps in-frame clones, though not all of them. The sample carries about 320,000 clones, nearly 95% recorded once. As for time point: blood from clinic visit 5 months post-surgery; TSC patient then seizure free. The sequenced cases were selected for having the highest brain T cell transcript signatures. This CDR3 contains 14 residues. Germline lookup yields CDR1 KGHSH and CDR2 LQKENI. The germline V and J ends were trimmed by 3 bases and 4 bases, with 10 bases remaining between them.

This chain links TRBV18 with TRBJ1-5, with D possibly being TRBD1 (5 bases). This TCR was sampled from a boy under three years old with tuberous sclerosis and intractable seizures. Sequenced material: peripheral blood, taken less than 6 months after surgery. The CDR3 DNA is TGTGCCAGCTCACCCGACAGATTTAATCAGCCCCAGCATTTT. This translates into CASSPDRFNQPQHF.